Each of the 27 T cell receptor beta chains below was sequenced from the same sample in a study of blood T cell repertoires in COVID-19. Clones were read by immunoSEQ multiplex PCR, and TCRdb kept only the in-frame ones, dropping some. The sample lists some 240,000 clones, around 86% occurring once. The sequenced material came from peripheral blood. These receptors all come from a woman in her seventies with COVID-19, enrolled during active disease.

This chain links TRBV5-8 with TRBJ1-3, with D possibly being TRBD1 (6 bases). Per germline, CDR1 SGHTS and CDR2 YDEGEE. V was shortened by 4 bases and J by 1 base, with 12 bases between the two germline ends. CDR3 size: 15 residues. Written as DNA, the CDR3 is TGTGCCAGCAGCCCCCAGGGGACGTCTGGAAACACCATATATTTT. Translation: CASSPQGTSGNTIYF. Complete variable domain (other parts from reference TRBV5-8 and TRBJ1-3): EAGVTQSPTHLIKTRGQQATLRCSPISGHTSVYWYQQALGLGLQFLLWYDEGEERNRGNFPPRFSGRQFPNYSSELNVNALELEDSALYLCASSPQGTSGNTIYFGEGSWLTVV.

The rearrangement links TRBV11-2 to TRBJ1-2; unclear D gene. This CDR3 has 16 amino acids. The germline V and J ends were trimmed by 1 base and 7 bases, with 19 bases remaining between them. Germline CDR1 and CDR2: SGHAT and FQNNGV. The DNA for the CDR3 is TGTGCCAGCAGCTTAGTAATAAGTGGGCCCAGCTCTGGCTACACCTTC. It is translated as CASSLVISGPSSGYTF.

This chain uses TRBV10-1 with TRBJ1-5; 8 nucleotides match TRBD1. The CDR3 contains 14 residues. V lost 5 bases, J lost 2 bases, and 2 bases stayed unmatched. The germline CDR1 and CDR2 sequences are WNHNN and SYGVQD (reference sequence). CDR3 in DNA: TGCGCCAGCAGTCAGGGGGCTGGCAATCAGCCCCAGCATTTT. This translates into CASSQGAGNQPQHF.

J is TRBJ1-6 and V is TRBV6-4, with 9 bases that match TRBD1. CDR3 size: 14 residues. The V gene's germline CDR1 is MRHNA and CDR2 SNTAGT. The V segment lost 6 bases and the J segment 10 bases; nucleotides outside the gene matches: 7. CDR3 sequence reads: CASRGTGSGSPLHF. CDR3 in DNA: TGTGCCAGCAGGGGGACAGGGTCCGGATCACCCCTCCACTTT.

The CDR3 loop reads CASSGPSGSSYNEQFF. The CDR3 region has the DNA TGTGCCAGCAGCGGCCCTAGCGGGAGCTCCTACAATGAGCAGTTCTTC. This chain connects TRBV7-9 to TRBJ2-1, with 10 nucleotides matching TRBD2. Germline V gene sequence: CDR1 SEHNR, CDR2 FQNEAQ (reference sequence). CDR3 length equals 16 residues. The J segment lost 0 bases and the V segment lost 5 bases, leaving 4 bases of the junction unmatched.

This clone has just one count. The chain uses TRBV24-1 and TRBJ1-5; 8 nucleotides line up with TRBD1. This CDR3 has 15 residues. After removal of 3 bases from V and 4 bases from J, the junction contained 4 bases not matched to a gene. Germline CDR1 KGHDR, CDR2 SFDVKD. CDR3 residues: CATSDPRTGNQPQHF. The CDR3 coding sequence is TGTGCCACCAGTGATCCCAGGACAGGGAATCAGCCCCAGCATTTT.

V and J are TRBV19 and TRBJ2-1; 7 nucleotides align to TRBD2. The CDR3 loop spans 15 amino acids. With V trimmed by 3 bases and J by 1 base, 3 bases remained unmatched. Per germline, CDR1 LNHDA and CDR2 SQIVND (reference sequence). CDR3 loop: CASSISAGSYNEQFF. CDR3 nucleotides: TGTGCCAGTAGTATTTCAGCGGGATCCTACAATGAGCAGTTCTTC.

Of note for this clone: A junction boundary mismatches the germline segment, possibly from a read error. The chain has TRBV5-1 and TRBJ2-2; D is perhaps TRBD2 (6 bases). CDR3 length: 15 residues. The germline gives CDR1 SGHRS, CDR2 YFSETQ. CDR3 bases: TGTGCCAGCAGCATTACGGGAGAAAGCACCGGGGAGCTGTTTTTT. Translated: CASSITGESTGELFF.

This clone was seen more than once but under ten times. The chain joins TRBV7-8 to TRBJ2-7; perhaps TRBD2 as D (6 bases). Germline CDR1 SGHVS, CDR2 FQNEAQ. Trimming pared 1 base from V and 5 bases from J, leaving 15 bases between. The CDR3 consists of 15 residues. CDR3 in DNA: TGTGCCAGCAGCTTAGGAGGAGGTCGCGGGGACGAGCAGTACTTC. Its translation: CASSLGGGRGDEQYF.

J is TRBJ1-6 and V is TRBV30; D is unclear. Germline-derived CDR1 and CDR2 are GTSNPN and SVGIG (reference sequence). Between the trimmed V and J ends, which lost 3 bases and 9 bases, there was a span of 30 bases. The CDR3 loop spans 19 amino acids. CDR3 DNA sequence: TGTGCCTGGAGCAAATACGTCTCCCTAACCGGGAGTATTATTTCACCCCTCCACTTT. Residues: CAWSKYVSLTGSIISPLHF.

A few counts support this clone. V is TRBV25-1 and J is TRBJ2-1; possible D gene TRBD2, 6 bases. V was trimmed by 3 bases and J by 6 bases, leaving 12 bases between them. CDR1 is MGHDK and CDR2 is SYGVNS in the germline V gene. This CDR3 has 14 residues. CDR3: CASSDIGGVNEQFF. CDR3 nucleotide sequence: TGTGCCAGCAGTGATATAGGAGGGGTCAATGAGCAGTTCTTC.

In this sample, this clone turned up a few times. This chain joins TRBV5-1 and TRBJ2-3; 8 bases are a match to TRBD2. V lost 4 bases and J lost 5; bases outside the gene matches: 12. The CDR3 is 16 residues long. Germline lookup yields CDR1 SGHRS and CDR2 YFSETQ. Here the CDR3 DNA reads TGCGCCAGCAGCCAACGGACGGGACTAGGAGTAGATACGCAGTATTTT. Encoded protein: CASSQRTGLGVDTQYF.

The CDR3 spells CASSLWGQRAGANVLTF. CDR3 in DNA: TGTGCCAGCAGTTTGTGGGGACAGAGGGCTGGGGCCAACGTCCTGACTTTC. The chain is built from TRBV28 and TRBJ2-6; 7 bases align to TRBD1. This CDR3 region has 17 residues. V gave up 3 bases and J gave up 2 bases; unmatched junction bases: 7. Germline V gene data show CDR1 as MDHEN and CDR2 as SYDVKM.

The chain combines TRBV19 with TRBJ2-3; D is undetermined. From germline, CDR1 is LNHDA and CDR2 SQIVND (reference sequence). The CDR3 sequence is 13 residues long. Trimming removed 7 bases at V and 5 bases at J, with 13 bases between. The CDR3 nucleotides are TGTGCCAGTATACCGAGTGGTCAAGATACGCAGTATTTT. Its translation: CASIPSGQDTQYF.

This rearrangement joins TRBV6-2 or TRBV6-3 to TRBJ1-4; D remains unclear. V lost 0 bases to trimming and J lost 8 bases, with 4 bases between them. Germline CDR1 MNHEY, CDR2 SVGEGT. The CDR3 is 12 amino acids. The CDR3 sequence: CASSYSREKLFF. The CDR3 nucleotides read TGTGCCAGCAGTTACTCGCGGGAAAAACTGTTTTTT.

J is TRBJ1-1 and V is TRBV28; 10 nucleotides agree with TRBD1. Germline V CDR1 and CDR2: MDHEN, SYDVKM. The CDR3 runs to 13 residues. V trimming: 5 bases; J trimming: 6 bases; junction bases outside the gene matches: 3. CDR3: CASSLTGGSEAFF. The CDR3 DNA reads as TGTGCCAGCAGTCTGACAGGGGGCTCTGAAGCTTTCTTT.

The chain is built from TRBV24-1 and TRBJ2-1; perhaps TRBD1 as D (5 bases). Germline values: CDR1 KGHDR, CDR2 SFDVKD. V lost 4 bases to trimming and J lost 0 bases, with 12 bases between them. The CDR3 runs 16 residues. The CDR3 DNA is TGTGCCACCAGTGACCCCGCTAGGGGCTCCTACAATGAGCAGTTCTTC. Amino acids: CATSDPARGSYNEQFF.

The chain couples TRBV7-2 to TRBJ2-5; maybe TRBD2 (6 bases). In germline, CDR1 is SGHTA, CDR2 FQGNSA. The CDR3 is 13 amino acids. Trimming removed 3 bases at V and 5 bases at J, with 10 bases between. CDR3 nucleotides: TGTGCCAGCAGCTTCGGCGGGGAGGAGACCCAGTACTTC. This codes for CASSFGGEETQYF.

The genes are TRBV2 and TRBJ2-2; 9 bases agree with TRBD1. The J segment lost 5 bases and the V segment lost 7 bases, leaving 5 bases of the junction unmatched. The CDR3 sequence is 14 residues long. Germline CDR1 and CDR2: SNHLY and FYNNEI. The CDR3 coding sequence is TGTGCCAGCAAGAACAGGGGGCGTACCGGGGAGCTGTTTTTT. Translating it yields CASKNRGRTGELFF.

V and J are TRBV11-3 and TRBJ1-1; TRBD1 is a possible D gene (5 bases). Trimming took off 5 bases at V and 1 base at J, with 11 bases between the two ends. CDR3 length equals 14 residues. Germline V gene lookup returns CDR1 SGHNT and CDR2 YENEEA. The CDR3, as DNA: TGTGCCAGCAGCCCCAGACAGCAGAACACTGAAGCTTTCTTT. Translated, it gives CASSPRQQNTEAFF.

This chain uses TRBV5-6 with TRBJ1-2, with 7 bases matching TRBD1. Germline CDR1 reads SGHDT; CDR2 reads YYEEEE. This CDR3 has 17 residues. Trimming took 2 bases from V and 4 from J; bases not matched to a gene: 14. The CDR3 DNA sequence: TGTGCCAGCAGCTTCCTCGGACAGGACGTATCGGGCTATGGCTACACCTTC. Its translation: CASSFLGQDVSGYGYTF.

The V call is TRBV19, the J call TRBJ1-2; 9 nucleotides align to TRBD1. This CDR3 is 13 amino acids long. The germline gives CDR1 LNHDA, CDR2 SQIVND (reference sequence). V was clipped by 5 bases and J by 6 bases; unmatched bases: 4. CDR3 amino acids: CASSARTGDGYTF. CDR3 DNA sequence: TGTGCCAGTAGTGCCCGGACAGGGGATGGCTACACCTTC.

This sequence joins TRBV20-1 and TRBJ2-3; no definite D call. This CDR3 contains 14 residues. CDR1 and CDR2 (germline): DFQATT, SNEGSKA (reference sequence). Trimming cost V 3 bases and J 0 bases, with 10 bases left between them. CDR3 in amino acids: CSASAITSTDTQYF. For the CDR3, the DNA is TGCAGTGCTAGTGCTATCACTAGCACAGATACGCAGTATTTT.

This clone was picked up one time. The chain links TRBV19 to TRBJ2-5; maybe TRBD1 (5 bases). The CDR3 contains 15 residues. Germline CDR1 is LNHDA and CDR2 is SQIVND (reference sequence). The V end lost 4 bases, the J end lost 6 bases, and 18 bases lay between the germline ends. In nucleotides, the CDR3 is TGTGCCAGTAGTAGGGGCCAGCCTAATCAAAAGACCCAGTACTTC. This encodes CASSRGQPNQKTQYF.

The chain recombines TRBV7-2 with TRBJ2-1, with TRBD2 matching over 9 bases. The length of the CDR3 is 17 residues. Germline CDR1 reads SGHTA; CDR2 reads FQGNSA. V lost 2 bases to trimming and J lost 2 bases; unmatched junction nucleotides: 7. CDR3 sequence (DNA): TGTGCCAGCAGCTTAATTTATAGCGGGGGAACCTACAATGAGCAGTTCTTC. Translating it yields CASSLIYSGGTYNEQFF.

The rearrangement joins TRBV7-9 to TRBJ1-2; 9 bases line up with TRBD1. Unmatched junction bases numbered 5, after V lost 3 bases and J lost 6 bases. Germline values: CDR1 SEHNR, CDR2 FQNEAQ (reference sequence). The CDR3 contains 14 residues. The CDR3 DNA reads as TGTGCCAGCAGCTTGGACAGGGGCTCGAATGGCTACACCTTC. This sequence encodes CASSLDRGSNGYTF. Based on the CDR3 plus reference TRBV7-9 and TRBJ1-2, the full variable domain is DTGVSQNPRHKITKRGQNVTFRCDPISEHNRLYWYRQTLGQGPEFLTYFQNEAQLEKSRLLSDRFSAERPKGSFSTLEIQRTEQGDSAMYLCASSLDRGSNGYTFGSGTRLTVV.

This rearrangement joins TRBV7-9 to TRBJ2-3, with D perhaps TRBD1 (6 bases). V was pared by 4 bases and J by 1 base, with 18 bases between. This CDR3 contains 17 residues. Germline values: CDR1 SEHNR, CDR2 FQNEAQ (reference sequence). The CDR3 is CASSSIQGLDGTDTQYF. The CDR3 nucleotides are TGTGCCAGCAGCTCAATTCAGGGGCTCGATGGCACAGATACGCAGTATTTT.